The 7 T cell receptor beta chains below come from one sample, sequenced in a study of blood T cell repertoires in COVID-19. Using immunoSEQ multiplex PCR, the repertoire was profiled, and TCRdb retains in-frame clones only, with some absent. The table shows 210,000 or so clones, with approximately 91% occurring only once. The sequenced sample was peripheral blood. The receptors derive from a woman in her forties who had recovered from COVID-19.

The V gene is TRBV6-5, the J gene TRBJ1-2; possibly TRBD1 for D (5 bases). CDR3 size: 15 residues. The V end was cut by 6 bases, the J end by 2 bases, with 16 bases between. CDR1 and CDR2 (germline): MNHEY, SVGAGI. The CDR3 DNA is TGTGCCAGCAGCTTAGCGGGACCGACCAACTATGGCTACACCTTC. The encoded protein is CASSLAGPTNYGYTF.

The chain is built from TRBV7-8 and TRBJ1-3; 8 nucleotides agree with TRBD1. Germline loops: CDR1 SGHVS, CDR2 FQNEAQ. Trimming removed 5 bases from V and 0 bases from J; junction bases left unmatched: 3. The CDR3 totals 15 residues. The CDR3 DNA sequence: TGTGCCAGCAGCCTGGGACAGGTCTCTGGAAACACCATATATTTT. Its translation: CASSLGQVSGNTIYF.

The CDR3 protein is CAWSMGGTDSYEQYF. The CDR3 nucleotides read TGTGCCTGGAGTATGGGGGGGACGGACTCCTACGAGCAGTACTTC. The rearrangement uses TRBV30 and TRBJ2-7; the match to TRBD2 covers 7 bases. Trimming removed 2 bases from V and 0 bases from J; junction bases left unmatched: 7. The CDR3 runs 15 residues. CDR1 is GTSNPN, CDR2 SVGIG, per germline (reference sequence).

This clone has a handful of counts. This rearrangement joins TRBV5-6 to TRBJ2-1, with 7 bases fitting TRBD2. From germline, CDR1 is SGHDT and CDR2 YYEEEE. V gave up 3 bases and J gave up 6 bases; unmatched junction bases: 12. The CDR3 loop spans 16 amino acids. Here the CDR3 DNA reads TGTGCCAGCAGCTCTGCGGGGGTTGGAGGTTTCAATGAGCAGTTCTTC. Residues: CASSSAGVGGFNEQFF.

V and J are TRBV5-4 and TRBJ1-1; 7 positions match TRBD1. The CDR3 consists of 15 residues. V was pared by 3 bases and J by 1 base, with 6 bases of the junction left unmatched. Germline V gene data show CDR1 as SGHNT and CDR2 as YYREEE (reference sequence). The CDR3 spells CASSSSDRANTEAFF. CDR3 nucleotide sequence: TGTGCCAGCAGCTCCTCCGACAGGGCGAACACTGAAGCTTTCTTT.

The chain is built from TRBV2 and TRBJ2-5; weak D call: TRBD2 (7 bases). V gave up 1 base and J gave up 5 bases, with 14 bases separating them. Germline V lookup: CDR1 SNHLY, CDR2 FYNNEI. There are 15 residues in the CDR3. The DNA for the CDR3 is TGTGCCAGCAGTGAAGTACGGGGGGCAGGGGAGACCCAGTACTTC. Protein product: CASSEVRGAGETQYF.

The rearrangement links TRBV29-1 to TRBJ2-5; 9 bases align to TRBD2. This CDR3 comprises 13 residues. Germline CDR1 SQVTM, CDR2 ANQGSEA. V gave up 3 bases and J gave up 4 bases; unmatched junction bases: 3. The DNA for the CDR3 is TGCAGCGTTGATGTACTAGCGGGAGAGACCCAGTACTTC. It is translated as CSVDVLAGETQYF.